This TCR beta chain was captured by sequencing in a study of tumor-infiltrating lymphocytes in primary liver carcinoma. Study context: Primary liver carcinoma, confirmed by histopathology, was surgically resected.

Ten or more counts support this clonotype. Its target is unknown. Points from the study as a whole: Researchers found tumor-adjacent and tumor-blood pairs overlapped less than tumor region pairs. Tumor top-250-clone fraction significantly exceeded that of blood (p = 0.039).

RNA was extracted from whole blood without cell sorting, alongside germline DNA. Synthesis of TCR beta cDNA was carried out from 500 ng total RNA with a constant-region primer. Nested multiplex PCR, run for three rounds with slightly modified ARM-PCR, yielded TCR beta libraries. TCRdb called the multiplex PCR reads again in MiXCR, with one record for every CDR3 protein. The sample shows about 310,000 distinct CDR3 sequences, almost 60% of them seen only once. This TCR came from a woman aged 30 to 39 with primary liver carcinoma and hepatitis B virus infection. The specimen was peripheral blood.

CDR3 amino acids: CASSLDQGRSYGYTF. DNA for the CDR3: TGTGCCAGCAGCTTAGATCAGGGGCGCTCATATGGCTACACCTTC. V gene TRBV11-2 combines with J gene TRBJ1-2; the D gene is possibly TRBD1 (6 bases). The CDR3 is 15 residues long. The germline V gene has CDR1 SGHAT and CDR2 FQNNGV. V gave up 0 bases and J gave up 5 bases, with 13 bases separating them.